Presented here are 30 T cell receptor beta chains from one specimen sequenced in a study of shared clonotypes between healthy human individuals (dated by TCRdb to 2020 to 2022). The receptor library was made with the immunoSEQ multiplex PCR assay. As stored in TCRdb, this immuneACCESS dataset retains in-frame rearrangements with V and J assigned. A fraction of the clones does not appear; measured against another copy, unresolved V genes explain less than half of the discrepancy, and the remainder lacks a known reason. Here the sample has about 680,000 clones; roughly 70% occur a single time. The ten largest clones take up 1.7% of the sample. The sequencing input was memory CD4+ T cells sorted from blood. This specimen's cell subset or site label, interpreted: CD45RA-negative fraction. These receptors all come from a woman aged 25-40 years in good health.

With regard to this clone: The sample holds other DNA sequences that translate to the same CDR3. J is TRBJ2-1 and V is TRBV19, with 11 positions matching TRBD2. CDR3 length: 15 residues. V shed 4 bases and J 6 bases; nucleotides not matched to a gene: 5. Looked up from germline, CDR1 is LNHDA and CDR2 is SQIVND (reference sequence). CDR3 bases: TGTGCCAGTAGTACCGGGACTAGCGGCCGCAATGAGCAGTTCTTC. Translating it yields CASSTGTSGRNEQFF.

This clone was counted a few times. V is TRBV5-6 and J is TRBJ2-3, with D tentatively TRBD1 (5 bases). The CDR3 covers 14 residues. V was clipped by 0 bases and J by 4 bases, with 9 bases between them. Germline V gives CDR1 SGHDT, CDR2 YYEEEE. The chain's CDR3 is CASSLVGVSDTQYF. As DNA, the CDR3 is TGTGCCAGCAGCTTGGTAGGGGTTTCAGATACGCAGTATTTT.

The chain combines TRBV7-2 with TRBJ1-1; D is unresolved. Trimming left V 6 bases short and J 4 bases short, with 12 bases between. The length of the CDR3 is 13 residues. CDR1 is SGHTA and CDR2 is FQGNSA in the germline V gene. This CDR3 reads CASRPGSATEAFF. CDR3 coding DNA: TGTGCCAGCAGGCCGGGAAGTGCCACTGAAGCTTTCTTT.

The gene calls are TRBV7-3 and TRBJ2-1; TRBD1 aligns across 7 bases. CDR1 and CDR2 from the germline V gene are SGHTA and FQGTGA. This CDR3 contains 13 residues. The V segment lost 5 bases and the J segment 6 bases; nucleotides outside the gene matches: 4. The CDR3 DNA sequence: TGTGCCAGCAGCGACAGGGTATCCAATGAGCAGTTCTTC. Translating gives CASSDRVSNEQFF.

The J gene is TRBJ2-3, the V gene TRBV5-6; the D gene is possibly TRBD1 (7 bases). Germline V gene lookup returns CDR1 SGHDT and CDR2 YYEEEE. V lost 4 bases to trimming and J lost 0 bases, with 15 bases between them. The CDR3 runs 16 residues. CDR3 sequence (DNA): TGTGCCAGCAGCGTTTTCGCGGGACAGAGCACAGATACGCAGTATTTT. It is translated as CASSVFAGQSTDTQYF.

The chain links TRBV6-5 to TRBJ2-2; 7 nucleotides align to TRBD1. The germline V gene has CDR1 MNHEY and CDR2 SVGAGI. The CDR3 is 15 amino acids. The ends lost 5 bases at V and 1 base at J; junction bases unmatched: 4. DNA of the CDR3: TGTGCCAGCAGTAACAGGGGCGAGAACACCGGGGAGCTGTTTTTT. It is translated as CASSNRGENTGELFF.

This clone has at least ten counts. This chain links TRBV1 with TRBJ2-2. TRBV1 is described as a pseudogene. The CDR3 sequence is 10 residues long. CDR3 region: CTSSQRELFF. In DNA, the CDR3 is TGCACCAGCAGCCAGCGGGAGCTGTTTTTT.

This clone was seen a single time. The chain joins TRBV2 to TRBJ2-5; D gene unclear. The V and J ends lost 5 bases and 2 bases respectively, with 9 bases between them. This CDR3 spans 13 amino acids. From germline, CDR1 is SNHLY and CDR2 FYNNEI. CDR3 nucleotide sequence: TGTGCCAGCAGTCAACAAGTACAAGAGACCCAGTACTTC. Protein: CASSQQVQETQYF.

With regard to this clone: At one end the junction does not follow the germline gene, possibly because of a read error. The CDR3 protein is CATNRARGNAGELFF. CDR3 coding DNA: TGTGCCACCAACCGAGCCCGGGGGAACGCCGGGGAGCTGTTTTTT. The rearrangement joins TRBV15 to TRBJ2-2; tentatively, D is TRBD2 (6 bases). The germline V gene has CDR1 LNHNV and CDR2 YYDKDF (reference sequence). The CDR3 totals 15 residues. Full variable domain (missing parts from reference TRBV15 and TRBJ2-2): DAMVIQNPRYQVTQFGKPVTLSCSQTLNHNVMYWYQQKSSQAPKLLFHYYDKDFNNEADTPDNFQSRRPNTSFCFLDIRSPGLGDTAMYLCATNRARGNAGELFFGEGSRLTVL.

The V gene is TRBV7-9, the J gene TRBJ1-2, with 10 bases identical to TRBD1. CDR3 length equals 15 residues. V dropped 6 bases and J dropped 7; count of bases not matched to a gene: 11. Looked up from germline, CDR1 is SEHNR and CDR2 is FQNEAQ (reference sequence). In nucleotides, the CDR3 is TGTGCCAGCAGAGATACGACAGGGGGCTTCGGTGGCTACACCTTC. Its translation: CASRDTTGGFGGYTF.

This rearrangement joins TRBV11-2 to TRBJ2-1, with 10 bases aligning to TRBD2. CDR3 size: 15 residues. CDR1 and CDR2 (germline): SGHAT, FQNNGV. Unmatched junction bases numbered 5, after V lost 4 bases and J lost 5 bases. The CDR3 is CASSSLAGRDNEQFF. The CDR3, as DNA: TGTGCCAGCAGCTCACTAGCGGGGAGGGACAATGAGCAGTTCTTC.

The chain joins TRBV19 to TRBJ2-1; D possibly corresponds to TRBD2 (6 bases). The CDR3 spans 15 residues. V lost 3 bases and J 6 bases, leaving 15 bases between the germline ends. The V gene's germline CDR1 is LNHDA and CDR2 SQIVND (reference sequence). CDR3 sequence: CASSMTSISVNEQFF. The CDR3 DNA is TGTGCCAGTAGTATGACTAGTATTAGCGTCAATGAGCAGTTCTTC.

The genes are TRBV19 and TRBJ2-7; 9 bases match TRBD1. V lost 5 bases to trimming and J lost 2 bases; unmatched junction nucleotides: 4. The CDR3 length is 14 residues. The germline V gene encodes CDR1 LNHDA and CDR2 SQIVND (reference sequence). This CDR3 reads CASSAGTGTYEQYF. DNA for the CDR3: TGTGCCAGTAGTGCCGGGACAGGGACCTACGAGCAGTACTTC.

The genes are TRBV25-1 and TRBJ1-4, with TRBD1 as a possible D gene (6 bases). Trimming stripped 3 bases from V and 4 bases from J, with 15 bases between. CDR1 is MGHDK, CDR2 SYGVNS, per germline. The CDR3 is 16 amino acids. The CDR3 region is CASSESQGALNEKLFF. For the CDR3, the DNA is TGTGCCAGCAGTGAGTCACAGGGCGCTCTTAATGAAAAACTGTTTTTT.

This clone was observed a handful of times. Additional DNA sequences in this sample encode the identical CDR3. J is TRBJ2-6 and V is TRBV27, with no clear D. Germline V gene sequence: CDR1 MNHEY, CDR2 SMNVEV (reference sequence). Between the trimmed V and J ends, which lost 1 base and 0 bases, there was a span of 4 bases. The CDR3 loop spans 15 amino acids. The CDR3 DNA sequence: TGTGCCAGCAGTTTATACAGCTCTGGGGCCAACGTCCTGACTTTC. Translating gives CASSLYSSGANVLTF.

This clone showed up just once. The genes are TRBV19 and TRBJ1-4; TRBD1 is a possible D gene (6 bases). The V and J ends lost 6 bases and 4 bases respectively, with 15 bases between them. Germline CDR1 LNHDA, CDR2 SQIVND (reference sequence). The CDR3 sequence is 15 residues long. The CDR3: CASRERGGNNEKLFF. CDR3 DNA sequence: TGTGCCAGTAGAGAAAGAGGGGGAAATAATGAAAAACTGTTTTTT.

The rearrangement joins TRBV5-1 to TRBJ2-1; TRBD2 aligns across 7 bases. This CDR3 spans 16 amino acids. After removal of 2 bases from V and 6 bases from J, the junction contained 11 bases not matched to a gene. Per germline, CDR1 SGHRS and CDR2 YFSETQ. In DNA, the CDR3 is TGCGCCAGCAGCTTAAGCCCTACCACGGGGGGCAATGAGCAGTTCTTC. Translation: CASSLSPTTGGNEQFF.

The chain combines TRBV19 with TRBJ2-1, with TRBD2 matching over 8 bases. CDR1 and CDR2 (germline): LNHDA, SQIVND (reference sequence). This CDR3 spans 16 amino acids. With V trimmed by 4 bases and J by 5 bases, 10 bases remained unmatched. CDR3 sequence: CASSTGYRAGDNEQFF. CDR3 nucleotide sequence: TGTGCCAGTAGTACGGGATACAGAGCGGGGGACAATGAGCAGTTCTTC.

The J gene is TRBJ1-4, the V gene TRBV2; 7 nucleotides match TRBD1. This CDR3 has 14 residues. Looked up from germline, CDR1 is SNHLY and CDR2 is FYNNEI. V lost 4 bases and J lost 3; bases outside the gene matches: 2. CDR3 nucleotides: TGTGCCAGCAGTGGACAGGGTTCTAATGAAAAACTGTTTTTT. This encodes CASSGQGSNEKLFF.

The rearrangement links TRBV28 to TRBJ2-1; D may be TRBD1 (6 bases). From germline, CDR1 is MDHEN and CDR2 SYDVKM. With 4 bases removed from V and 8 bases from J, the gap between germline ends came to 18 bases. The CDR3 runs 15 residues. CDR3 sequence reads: CASSSDRIRDDEQFF. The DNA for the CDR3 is TGTGCCAGCAGTTCCGACAGGATTCGAGACGATGAGCAGTTCTTC.

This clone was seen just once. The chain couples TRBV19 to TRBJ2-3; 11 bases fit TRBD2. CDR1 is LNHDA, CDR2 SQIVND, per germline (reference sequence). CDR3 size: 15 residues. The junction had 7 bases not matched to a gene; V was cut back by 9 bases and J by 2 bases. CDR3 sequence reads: CASASLAGATDTQYF. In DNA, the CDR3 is TGTGCCAGCGCCTCACTAGCGGGAGCCACAGATACGCAGTATTTT.

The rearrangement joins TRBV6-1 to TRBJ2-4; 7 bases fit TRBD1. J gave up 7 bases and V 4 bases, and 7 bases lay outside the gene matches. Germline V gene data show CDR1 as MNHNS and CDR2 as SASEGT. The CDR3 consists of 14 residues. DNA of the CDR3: TGTGCCAGCAGTGCGACAGGGTCTGGGAACATTCAGTACTTC. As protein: CASSATGSGNIQYF.

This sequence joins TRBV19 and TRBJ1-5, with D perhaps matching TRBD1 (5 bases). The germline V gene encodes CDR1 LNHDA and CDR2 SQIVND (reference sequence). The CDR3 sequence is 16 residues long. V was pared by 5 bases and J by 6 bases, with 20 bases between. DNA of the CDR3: TGTGCCAGTAGTCCCTCCGGGACGCGGGTTGGTCAGCCCCAGCATTTT. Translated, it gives CASSPSGTRVGQPQHF.

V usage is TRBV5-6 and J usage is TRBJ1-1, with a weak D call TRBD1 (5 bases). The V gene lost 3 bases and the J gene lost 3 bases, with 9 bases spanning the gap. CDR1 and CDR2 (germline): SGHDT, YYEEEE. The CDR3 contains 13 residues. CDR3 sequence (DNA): TGTGCCAGCAGCTGGGGCCGGGACACTGAAGCTTTCTTT. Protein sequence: CASSWGRDTEAFF. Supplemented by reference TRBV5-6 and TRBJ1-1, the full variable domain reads DAGVTQSPTHLIKTRGQQVTLRCSPKSGHDTVSWYQQALGQGPQFIFQYYEEEERQRGNFPDRFSGHQFPNYSSELNVNALLLGDSALYLCASSWGRDTEAFFGQGTRLTVV.

The CDR3 bases are TGTGCCAGCTCACCGCCAGGGAGCAATGAGCAGTTCTTC. Translation gives CASSPPGSNEQFF. This chain uses TRBV18 with TRBJ2-1, with D possibly called TRBD1 or TRBD2 (5 bases each). V was trimmed by 3 bases and J by 6 bases, leaving 9 bases between them. The CDR3 has 13 residues. Germline V CDR1 and CDR2: KGHSH, LQKENI.

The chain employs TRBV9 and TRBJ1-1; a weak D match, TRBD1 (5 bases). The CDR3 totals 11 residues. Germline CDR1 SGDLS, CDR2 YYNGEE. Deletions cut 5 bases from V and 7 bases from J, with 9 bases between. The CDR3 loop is CASRVGGEAFF. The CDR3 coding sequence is TGTGCCAGCAGGGTCGGGGGTGAAGCTTTCTTT.

The CDR3 bases are TGCGCCAGCAGCCCCCTTGGGACTAGCGACACCGGGGAGCTGTTTTTT. The encoded protein is CASSPLGTSDTGELFF. V usage is TRBV5-1 and J usage is TRBJ2-2, with 10 nucleotides matching TRBD2. This CDR3 region has 16 residues. The germline V gene has CDR1 SGHRS and CDR2 YFSETQ. Unmatched junction bases numbered 6, after V lost 4 bases and J lost 3 bases.

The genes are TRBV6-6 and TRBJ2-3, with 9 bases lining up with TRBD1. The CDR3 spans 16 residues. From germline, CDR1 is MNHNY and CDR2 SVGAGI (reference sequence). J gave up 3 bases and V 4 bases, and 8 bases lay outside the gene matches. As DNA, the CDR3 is TGTGCCAGCAGTTGGTTCACGGGACAGGGAACAGATACGCAGTATTTT. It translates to CASSWFTGQGTDTQYF.

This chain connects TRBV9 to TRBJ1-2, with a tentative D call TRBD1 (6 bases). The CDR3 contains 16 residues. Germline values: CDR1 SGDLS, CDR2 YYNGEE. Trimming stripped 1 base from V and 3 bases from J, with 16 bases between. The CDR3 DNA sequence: TGTGCCAGCAGCGTAAGGAGGGGGGGATCGGACTATGGCTACACCTTC. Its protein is CASSVRRGGSDYGYTF.

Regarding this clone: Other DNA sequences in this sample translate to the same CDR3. CDR3 amino acids: CASSFQGEETQYF. CDR3 DNA: TGCGCCAGCAGCTTTCAGGGGGAAGAGACCCAGTACTTC. The J gene is TRBJ2-5, the V gene TRBV5-1, with 7 bases aligning to TRBD1. The length of the CDR3 is 13 residues. The J segment lost 3 bases and the V segment lost 2 bases, leaving 1 base of the junction unmatched. CDR1 and CDR2 (germline): SGHRS, YFSETQ.